This T cell receptor (beta chain) stems from a study of shared clonotypes between healthy human individuals (dated by TCRdb to the early 2020s). About the full investigation: A couple of women and three men aged 18 to 49 years were included in the cohort. Per donor, leukapheresis produced somewhere between about 0.8 and 9 billion PBMCs. To increase sequencing depth and limit assay-specific biases, different laboratories used diverse techniques to prepare libraries and sequence TCR repertoires. For each donor, three plates each were used for CD4 naive and CD4 memory, two plates were used for CD8 naive, and one plate was used for CD8 memory. To estimate repertoire size and how much clonotypes are shared between individuals, the study performed deep sequencing of blood TCR repertoires from a few healthy adults.

Of note for this clone: Its antigen is still unknown. Base quality data are lacking; no much larger clone is found one base away.

Here V drops 2 bases and J drops 0 bases, and the junction holds 11 bases not matched to any gene. Reading from cysteine to phenylalanine, the CDR3 counts 18 amino acids. Only the CDR3 portion is preserved as DNA: 54 bases, with reading frame beginning at the first base. Based on the germline V gene, the CDR1 and CDR2 sequences are SGHRS and YFSETQ. Using the deep immunoSEQ assay, TCR CDR3 regions were amplified from genomic DNA by multiplex PCR. Extracted genomic DNA from each cell subset was distributed evenly across all wells of several immunoSEQ 96-well plates, and each plate was treated as a replicate. For sorted subsets, each replicate PCR was loaded with roughly 200 ng genomic DNA, equivalent to 32,000 or so T cell genomes. Purified libraries were measured with a Qubit 3.0 fluorometer, size-checked on a Bioanalyzer 2100, and measured again with the KAPA Library Quantification kit. A separate single-read 150-cycle Illumina NextSeq 550 flow cell was used to sequence each immunoSEQ 96-well plate. Regarding the original processing steps: Because the immunoSEQ output included only junctional sequences and no quality scores, the filtering could not be the same as the filtering used for full-length reads. To assign V/J genes and CDR3, sequences were annotated using PyIR, a Python wrapper for IgBLAST v1.9, with IMGT germline references. Reads with weak V/J assignments (E-value above 1e-6), missing CDR3, stop codons, out-of-frame junctions, or ambiguous translated residues were removed. A V3J clonotype was defined by an identical inferred V gene, J gene, and CDR3 amino acid sequence. The percentage overlap between two repertoires was calculated by dividing the number of shared unique clonotypes by the size of the smaller repertoire. Three approaches were used to assess repertoire richness: RTK rarefaction, the Chao1 estimator, and Recon v2.1 estimates of unobserved clonotypes. For all TCRbeta clonotypes obtained by the gDNA method from a few donors, generation probabilities were computed with OLGA. Here the immuneACCESS table is served through TCRdb, limited to in-frame sequences with V and J called. Missing clones are a known gap in these copies; in checked studies unresolved V genes cover under half, and the rest lacks a known reason. V, J and clone size derive from that table, while D and trimming were established from the DNA sequence. The sample table holds roughly 2 million clones, of which about 95% were seen once. In total, the top ten clones hold about 1.1% of the sample.

For the CD8 naive samples, CD45RO-negative cells were positively selected for CCR7, yielding a CD45RA+CCR7+ population from which TemRA cells were excluded. The donors were healthy, HIV-negative adults who had no recently reported acute infections or vaccinations. Every donor was a Caucasian adult residing in Nashville, Tennessee, USA. After blood collection by leukapheresis, PBMCs were isolated using Ficoll-Histopaque density gradient centrifugation and then cryopreserved in the vapor phase of liquid nitrogen. Purity and quantity of every magnetically sorted T cell population were checked by analytical flow cytometry. From each sorted fraction, genomic DNA was isolated and quantified by UV absorbance on a Nanodrop 2000c. Beyond this particular receptor, the publication reports: Higher generation probabilities were observed for clonotypes shared by all four sorted-subset donors than for non-shared clonotypes. Because the study included only a small number of donors, the genetic and exposure-history diversity represented was limited. Based on pairwise subsampling, the degree of clonotype sharing among donors was expected to be affected by sequencing depth. Across a few donors, approximately 4.9% of naive CD4, roughly 3.5% of naive CD8, 2.3% of memory CD4, and roughly 0.4% of memory CD8 clonotypes were shared. Only blood was sampled, and tissue TCR repertoires likely differ from those in blood. Estimated clonotype richness was generally larger for naive than for memory subsets. Rarefaction of sorted-subset datasets indicated incomplete sequencing despite the large sequencing depth.

The sample was naive CD8+ T cells sorted from blood. Read against the paper, the sample's cell subset or site label means: CD45RA+CCR7+. This sequence was found in a man younger than 35 in good health. The chain couples TRBV5-1 to TRBJ2-1; 7 bases in the junction line up with TRBD2. The DNA sequence follows: TGCGCCAGCAGCTTTGAATCGGCTAGCGGATTCTCCTACAATGAGCAGTTCTTC. This sequence encodes CASSFESASGFSYNEQFF.